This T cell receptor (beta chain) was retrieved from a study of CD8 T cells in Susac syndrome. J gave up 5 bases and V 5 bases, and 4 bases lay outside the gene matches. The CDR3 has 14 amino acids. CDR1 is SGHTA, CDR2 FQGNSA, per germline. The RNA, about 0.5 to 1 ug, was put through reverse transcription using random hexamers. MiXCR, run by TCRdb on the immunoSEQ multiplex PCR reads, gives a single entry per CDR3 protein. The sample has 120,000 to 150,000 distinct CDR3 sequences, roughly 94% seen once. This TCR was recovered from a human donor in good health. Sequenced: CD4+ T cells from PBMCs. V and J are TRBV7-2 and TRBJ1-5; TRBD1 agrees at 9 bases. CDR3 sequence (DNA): TGTGCCAGCAGCCGGGACAGGGTCGATCAGCCCCAGCATTTT. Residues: CASSRDRVDQPQHF.